These 4 T cell receptor beta chains were sequenced from one sample in a study of T cell changes during pregnancy in multiple sclerosis. TCRdb's copy holds only in-frame clones and misses some; the assay was immunoSEQ multiplex PCR. The data show some 40,000 clones, roughly nine tenths seen once. The material sequenced was CD4+ T cells from peripheral blood mononuclear cells, taken in the first trimester of pregnancy. These receptors came from a female donor with multiple sclerosis, enrolled in a pregnancy study.

This chain uses TRBV12-5 with TRBJ1-1, with 7 bases that match TRBD1. Trimming at V came to 5 bases and at J to 4 bases, leaving 4 bases not matched to a gene. CDR1 is LGHNT and CDR2 is FRNRAP in the germline V gene. This CDR3 is 13 amino acids long. The CDR3 nucleotides read TGTGCTAGTGGTCCCCAGGGGGGCACTGAAGCTTTCTTT. Its translation: CASGPQGGTEAFF.

This rearrangement joins TRBV2 to TRBJ1-5; 10 nucleotides agree with TRBD1. The V and J ends lost 5 bases and 7 bases, in that order; junction bases with no gene match: 5. This CDR3 is built from 14 residues. Germline CDR1 is SNHLY and CDR2 is FYNNEI. CDR3 nucleotide sequence: TGTGCCAGCAGTACGGGACAGGGGATCCAGCCCCAGCATTTT. The encoded protein is CASSTGQGIQPQHF.

The V and J genes are TRBV2 and TRBJ2-5, with D maybe TRBD1 (6 bases). The CDR3 is 14 amino acids. Trimming removed 5 bases from V and 4 bases from J, with 14 bases in between. Per germline, CDR1 SNHLY and CDR2 FYNNEI. The CDR3 region has the DNA TGTGCCAGCAGTCGGGACATGACGGGAGAGACCCAGTACTTC. It encodes CASSRDMTGETQYF.

The V gene is TRBV18, the J gene TRBJ2-2, with TRBD1 matching 7 bases. Germline V CDR1 and CDR2: KGHSH, LQKENI. Losses at the gene ends were 4 bases for V and 1 base for J; bases not matched to a gene: 9. CDR3 length: 17 residues. Here the CDR3 DNA reads TGTGCCAGCTCACGGTATCGCGACAGGGTGAACACCGGGGAGCTGTTTTTT. Translation: CASSRYRDRVNTGELFF. The variable domain in full, completed from reference TRBV18 and TRBJ2-2, reads NAGVMQNPRHLVRRRGQEARLRCSPMKGHSHVYWYRQLPEEGLKFMVYLQKENIIDESGMPKERFSAEFPKEGPSILRIQQVVRGDSAAYFCASSRYRDRVNTGELFFGEGSRLTVL.